These 16 T cell receptor beta chains were sequenced from one sample in a study of tumor-infiltrating lymphocytes in oesophageal squamous cell carcinoma. Via MiXCR, TCRdb re-called the PCR reads, giving one row per CDR3 protein. The table shows 16,000 or so distinct CDR3 sequences, with around 40% occurring only once. Specimen: blood. The receptors were sampled from a female donor with esophageal squamous cell carcinoma.

The chain uses TRBV27 and TRBJ2-4; 9 bases are shared with TRBD2. The J call may be mistaken, given a closer DNA end match to TRBJ2-5. Germline V gene data show CDR1 as MNHEY and CDR2 as SMNVEV (reference sequence). This CDR3 has 12 amino acids. This chain's CDR3 is CASKLAGETQYF. The CDR3 nucleotides read TGTGCCAGCAAGCTAGCGGGGGAGACCCAGTACTTC.

V and J are TRBV7-2 and TRBJ2-6, with 13 nucleotides matching TRBD2. With the DNA end fitting TRBJ2-1 better, the J assignment may be wrong. The CDR3 runs to 15 residues. Germline V CDR1 and CDR2: SGHTA, FQGNSA. CDR3 sequence reads: CASSWTSGGRDEQFF. CDR3 sequence (DNA): TGTGCCAGCAGCTGGACTAGCGGGGGTAGGGATGAGCAGTTCTTC.

This clonotype appeared a few times. The CDR3 region is CASSLGVFGYEQYF. DNA for the CDR3: TGTGCCAGCAGCTTAGGAGTGTTTGGGTACGAGCAGTACTTC. V usage is TRBV7-8 and J usage is TRBJ2-7; D gene ambiguous. CDR3 size: 14 residues. The V end lost 1 base, the J end lost 4 bases, and 11 bases lay between the germline ends. Germline CDR1 reads SGHVS; CDR2 reads FQNEAQ.

Concerning this clonotype itself: Because it lacks the conserved phenylalanine or tryptophan at the end, this CDR3 is likely a read error. No DNA is shown, since the ends of the CDR3 on it are uncertain; the CDR3 is the one TCRdb lists. The rearrangement uses TRBV7-9 and TRBJ2-1; the table's D call, TRBD1, has no DNA check behind it. The CDR3 sequence runs 15 residues, both termini included. CDR1 is SEHNR, CDR2 FQNEAQ, per germline (reference sequence). CDR3 sequence reads: CASSLTGDYGYTFGS.

Note on this clonotype: A much larger clone sits a single nucleotide away, making a read error possible. This CDR3 is CASSLEWDSSYEQFF. CDR3 in DNA: TGCGCCAGCAGCTTGGAGTGGGACAGTTCCTACGAGCAGTTCTTC. The V gene is TRBV5-1, the J gene TRBJ2-5; TRBD1 matches at 7 bases. The DNA end is a closer match to TRBJ2-1, so the J assignment may be wrong. Germline CDR1 SGHRS, CDR2 YFSETQ. This CDR3 has 15 residues.

In this sample, this clonotype is medium-sized. The gene calls are TRBV6-1 and TRBJ1-2, with a possible D match to TRBD1 (5 bases). CDR1 MNHNS and CDR2 SASEGT come from the germline V gene. The CDR3 has 18 amino acids. V was pared by 1 base and J by 0 bases, with 18 bases between. CDR3 sequence: CASSEVWAGSVSNYGYTF. The CDR3 DNA follows: TGTGCCAGCAGTGAAGTGTGGGCAGGGAGCGTTTCTAACTATGGCTACACCTTC.

The chain uses TRBV7-9 and TRBJ2-3; TRBD2 might be the D (6 bases). Gene TRBJ2-7 matches the end of the DNA better, so the J call may be wrong. There are 15 residues in the CDR3. Germline values: CDR1 SEHNR, CDR2 FQNEAQ (reference sequence). This chain's CDR3 is CASSASGSGLNEQYF. Written as DNA, the CDR3 is TGTGCCAGCAGCGCATCGGGGAGTGGACTAAACGAGCAGTACTTC.

This chain links TRBV12-3 or TRBV12-4 with TRBJ2-3; 8 nucleotides agree with TRBD1. This CDR3 contains 14 residues. J lost 2 bases, V lost 6 bases, and 4 bases had no gene match. The chain's CDR3 is CASRRQGLTDTQYF. The CDR3 coding sequence is TGTGCCAGCAGAAGACAGGGGCTCACAGATACGCAGTATTTT.

CDR3 residues: CASSSRGGRGNEQFF. The CDR3 coding sequence is TGTGCCAGCAGCTCACGGGGGGGCCGAGGCAATGAGCAGTTCTTC. The chain uses TRBV7-3 and TRBJ2-4; 8 nucleotides match TRBD2. The J call may not be correct, given that the DNA end is closer to TRBJ2-1. Germline loops: CDR1 SGHTA, CDR2 FQGTGA. The length of the CDR3 is 15 residues.

A remark on this clonotype: The conserved phenylalanine or tryptophan normally closing the CDR3 is absent here, so this likely arose from a read error. No DNA is shown, since the ends of the CDR3 on it are uncertain; the CDR3 is the one TCRdb lists. The chain employs TRBV7-3 and TRBJ2-1. Germline V gene data show CDR1 as SGHTA and CDR2 as FQGTGA. The CDR3 is made up of 13 amino acids, end residues included. This chain's CDR3 is CASSFRRDPVLRA.

Here the CDR3 reads CASSFGPSQETQYF. CDR3 nucleotide sequence: TGTGCCAGCAGCTTTGGACCGAGCCAAGAGACCCAGTACTTC. The V and J genes are TRBV11-2 and TRBJ2-5; D remains unclear. Trimming pared 3 bases from V and 1 base from J, leaving 9 bases between. The CDR3 length is 14 residues. Germline values: CDR1 SGHAT, CDR2 FQNNGV.

The chain is built from TRBV11-2 and TRBJ1-2, with unresolved D. CDR1 and CDR2 from the germline V gene are SGHAT and FQNNGV. Trimming shortened V by 1 base and J by 7 bases, and 7 bases separated the two germline ends. The length of the CDR3 is 12 residues. This CDR3 is CASSLGRSGYTF. CDR3 bases: TGTGCCAGCAGCTTAGGCAGAAGTGGCTACACCTTC.

This clonotype was picked up many times. The genes are TRBV6-1 and TRBJ2-5; 14 bases are a match to TRBD2. CDR3 length: 15 residues. J was trimmed by 4 bases and V by 7 bases; bases with no gene match: 5. CDR1 and CDR2 (germline): MNHNS, SASEGT. As DNA, the CDR3 is TGTGCCAGCATTCCCGGGACTAGCGGGAGAGAGACCCAGTACTTC. This codes for CASIPGTSGRETQYF.

This rearrangement joins TRBV7-2 to TRBJ2-7, with 8 bases identical to TRBD1. V lost 1 base and J lost 4; bases outside the gene matches: 9. From germline, CDR1 is SGHTA and CDR2 FQGNSA. The CDR3 totals 16 residues. The CDR3 DNA sequence: TGTGCCAGCAGCTTAGTGGCAGGGGGCGCTGGGTACGAGCAGTACTTC. Translated: CASSLVAGGAGYEQYF.

As concerns this clonotype: The conserved phenylalanine or tryptophan is not found at the CDR3 terminus, so this likely reflects a read error. The DNA is left out, because the CDR3 cannot be placed on it with certainty; the CDR3 is given as TCRdb lists it. The V call is TRBV7-2, the J call TRBJ2-6; the listed D gene, TRBD1, was not tested against the DNA. Germline assignment: CDR1 SGHTA and CDR2 FQGNSA. A total of 19 residues make up the CDR3, ends included. The chain's CDR3 is CASSSRQGAGGNQPQHFGA.

There are a few counts of this clonotype. This chain joins TRBV28 and TRBJ2-1; D ambiguous. In germline, CDR1 is MDHEN, CDR2 SYDVKM. The CDR3 has 15 residues. Between the trimmed V and J ends, which lost 3 bases and 5 bases, there was a span of 14 bases. CDR3 region: CASSLAGRTDNEQFF. CDR3 coding DNA: TGTGCCAGCAGTTTGGCCGGACGGACCGACAATGAGCAGTTCTTC.